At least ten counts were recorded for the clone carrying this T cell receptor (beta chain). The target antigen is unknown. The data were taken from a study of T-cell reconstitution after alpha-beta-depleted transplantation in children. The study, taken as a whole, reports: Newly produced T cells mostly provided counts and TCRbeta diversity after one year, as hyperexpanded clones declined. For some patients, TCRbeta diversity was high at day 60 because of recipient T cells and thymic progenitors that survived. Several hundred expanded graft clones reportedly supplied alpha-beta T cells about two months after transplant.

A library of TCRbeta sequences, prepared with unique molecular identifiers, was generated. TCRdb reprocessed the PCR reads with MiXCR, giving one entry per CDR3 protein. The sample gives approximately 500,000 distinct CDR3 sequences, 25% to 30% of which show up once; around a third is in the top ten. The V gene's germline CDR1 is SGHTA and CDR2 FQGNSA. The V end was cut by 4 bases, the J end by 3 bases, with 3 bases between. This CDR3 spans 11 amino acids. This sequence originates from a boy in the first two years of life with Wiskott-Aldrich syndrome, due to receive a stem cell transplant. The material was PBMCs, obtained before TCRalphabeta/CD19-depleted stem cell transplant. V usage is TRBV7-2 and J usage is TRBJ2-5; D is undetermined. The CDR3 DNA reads TGTGCCAGCAGCTCTAAAGAGACCCAGTACTTC. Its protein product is CASSSKETQYF.